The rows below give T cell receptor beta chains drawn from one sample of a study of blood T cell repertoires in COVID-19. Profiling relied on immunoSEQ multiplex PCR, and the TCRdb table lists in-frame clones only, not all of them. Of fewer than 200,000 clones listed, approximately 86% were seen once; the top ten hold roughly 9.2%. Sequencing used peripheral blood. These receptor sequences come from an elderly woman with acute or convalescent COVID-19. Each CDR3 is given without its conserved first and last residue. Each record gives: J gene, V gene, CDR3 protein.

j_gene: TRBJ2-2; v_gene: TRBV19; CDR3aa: ASKAGKNTGELF
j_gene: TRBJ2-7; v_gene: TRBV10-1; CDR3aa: ASSESTRDRGPYEQY
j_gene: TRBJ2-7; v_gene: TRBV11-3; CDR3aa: ASSLVRSSYEQY
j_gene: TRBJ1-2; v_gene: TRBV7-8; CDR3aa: ASSPANYGYT
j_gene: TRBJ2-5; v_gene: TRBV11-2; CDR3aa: ASTRGGLAAETQY
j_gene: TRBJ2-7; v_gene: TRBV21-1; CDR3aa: ANFRWQGFYEQY
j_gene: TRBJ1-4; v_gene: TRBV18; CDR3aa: ASSPVQGAANEKLF
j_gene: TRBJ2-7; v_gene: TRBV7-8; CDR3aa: ASSLGGARSYEQY
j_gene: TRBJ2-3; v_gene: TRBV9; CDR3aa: ASSRQADTQY
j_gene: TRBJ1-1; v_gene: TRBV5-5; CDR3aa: ASSSSGSGNTEAF
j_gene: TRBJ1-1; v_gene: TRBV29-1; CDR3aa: SVVQGRNTEAF
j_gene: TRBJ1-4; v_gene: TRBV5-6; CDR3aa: ASSPSHGVTEKLF
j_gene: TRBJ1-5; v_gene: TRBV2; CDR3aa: ASSPGQSHSNQPQH
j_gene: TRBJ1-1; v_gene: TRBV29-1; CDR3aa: SVPIETGWNTEAF
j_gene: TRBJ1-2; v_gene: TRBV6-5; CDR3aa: ASKADRGESYGYT
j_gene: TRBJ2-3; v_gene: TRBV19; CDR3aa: ASSSGGGRTDTQY
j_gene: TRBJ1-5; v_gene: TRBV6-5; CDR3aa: ASSPGRANNQPQH
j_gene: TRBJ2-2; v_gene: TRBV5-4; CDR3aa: ASSLAVAGLTGELF
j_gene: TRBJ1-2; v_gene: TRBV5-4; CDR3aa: ASSPGQGAGYT
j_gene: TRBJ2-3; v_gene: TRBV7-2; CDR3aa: ASSFREGQY
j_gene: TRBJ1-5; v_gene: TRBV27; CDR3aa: ASAVSGDVRQPQH
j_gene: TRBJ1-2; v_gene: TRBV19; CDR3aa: ASSIRQGGNYGYT
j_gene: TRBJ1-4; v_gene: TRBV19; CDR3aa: ASVPGRANEKLF
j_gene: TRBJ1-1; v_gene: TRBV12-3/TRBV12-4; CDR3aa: ASAITVNTEAF
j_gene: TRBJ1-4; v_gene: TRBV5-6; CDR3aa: ASGGSNEKLF
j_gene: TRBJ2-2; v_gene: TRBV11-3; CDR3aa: ASSPLTTSPTGELF